This paragraph covers one TCR beta chain sequence. These data belong to a study of blood T cell repertoires in COVID-19. About the study: Whether acute or convalescent, the COVID-19 samples came from the United States, Italy and Spain. PBMCs, B-cell-depleted T cells, or T cells were the source of the cDNA or gDNA that made up the material.

This CDR3 comprises 14 residues. In germline, CDR1 is SGDLS, CDR2 YYNGEE. The V and J ends lost 0 bases and 8 bases, in that order; junction bases with no gene match: 6. In the study's own analysis: Reference gene primer amplification in the assay estimated nucleated cell counts. Sequenced by immunoSEQ multiplex PCR; TCRdb stores in-frame clones only, minus some. V, J and clone size are taken as reported in that table, and D and trimming were inferred from the DNA itself. Of about 160,000 clones in the sample, 81% were seen once. The sequenced material came from peripheral blood. This clonotype originated in a man aged 60 to 75 with active or convalescent COVID-19. The chain links TRBV9 to TRBJ2-3; 7 bases fit TRBD1. Here the CDR3 DNA reads TGTGCCAGCAGCGTAGAGGGGGCGTATCGTACGCAGTATTTT. Translated: CASSVEGAYRTQYF.